Below, 16 T cell receptor beta chains from the same sample are listed, as sequenced in a study of cytomegalovirus exposure and HLA in healthy donors (dated 2017 in TCRdb). The library was produced with the immunoSEQ multiplex PCR assay. For the multiplex PCR, a mixture combining 60 forward primers for TCR Vbeta segments and 13 reverse primers for TCR Jbeta segments was used. TCRdb took over this immuneACCESS table, retaining in-frame rearrangements with V and J assigned. Such tables are incomplete; in checked studies, under half of the missing clones stem from an unresolved V gene, and the remainder is unexplained. This sample is represented by around 91,000 clones; around nine tenths of them were singletons. About 8.6% of the sample rests with the top ten. The sequenced sample consisted of PBMCs. These receptor sequences come from a man between 25 and 39 years old in good health and CMV-seropositive.

The CDR3 loop is CASSLALRPRGTSLDTQYF. CDR3 in DNA: TGTGCCAGCAGCTTAGCGCTCCGACCCCGCGGGACTAGCTTGGATACGCAGTATTTT. The rearrangement joins TRBV7-9 to TRBJ2-3; 9 nucleotides match TRBD2. Per germline, CDR1 SEHNR and CDR2 FQNEAQ (reference sequence). J was trimmed by 6 bases and V by 0 bases; bases with no gene match: 16. This CDR3 region has 19 residues.

J is TRBJ1-5 and V is TRBV4-1, with a weak D call TRBD1 (6 bases). Looked up from germline, CDR1 is MGHRA and CDR2 is YSYEKL. Trimming cost V 0 bases and J 7 bases, with 13 bases left between them. The CDR3 runs 15 residues. The CDR3 region is CASSQDPGVSQPQHF. The CDR3 DNA sequence: TGCGCCAGCAGCCAAGATCCAGGGGTCAGCCAGCCCCAGCATTTT.

The chain couples TRBV5-8 to TRBJ1-2, with TRBD1 as a possible D gene (6 bases). Germline loops: CDR1 SGHTS, CDR2 YDEGEE. V shed 3 bases and J shed 2 bases, with 14 bases lying between them. The CDR3 consists of 15 residues. CDR3 in DNA: TGTGCCAGCAGCTCTTACAGGGCCTTGAACTATGGCTACACCTTC. Translation gives CASSSYRALNYGYTF.

The chain combines TRBV28 with TRBJ2-3; D not resolved. This CDR3 is 14 amino acids long. Germline V CDR1 and CDR2: MDHEN, SYDVKM. With 8 bases removed from V and 0 bases from J, the gap between germline ends came to 12 bases. The CDR3 DNA reads as TGTGCCAGCTGGTCGGTTCATAGCACAGATACGCAGTATTTT. Translated, it gives CASWSVHSTDTQYF.

This chain joins TRBV28 and TRBJ2-3, with D possibly TRBD2 on 6 matching bases. V was trimmed by 3 bases and J by 5 bases, leaving 9 bases between them. CDR1 MDHEN and CDR2 SYDVKM come from the germline V gene. The CDR3 contains 13 residues. The CDR3, as DNA: TGTGCCAGCAGTTTGACGGGGGAAGATACGCAGTATTTT. Translated, it gives CASSLTGEDTQYF.

The rearrangement links TRBV7-2 to TRBJ2-7; tentatively, D is TRBD2 (5 bases). Germline lookup yields CDR1 SGHTA and CDR2 FQGNSA. This CDR3 is built from 14 residues. Trimming removed 5 bases from V and 1 base from J, with 12 bases in between. The CDR3 DNA follows: TGTGCCAGCAGCCAAAGCGGTGGGTCCTACGAGCAGTACTTC. Protein product: CASSQSGGSYEQYF.

V and J are TRBV10-3 and TRBJ2-3, with TRBD2 matching over 14 bases. CDR3 length: 19 amino acids. Trimming at V came to 0 bases and at J to 6 bases, leaving 11 bases not matched to a gene. CDR1 and CDR2 from the germline V gene are ENHRY and SYGVKD. CDR3 residues: CAISESQIGTSGSKDTQYF. DNA of the CDR3: TGTGCCATCAGTGAGTCGCAGATCGGGACTAGCGGGAGTAAGGATACGCAGTATTTT.

In nucleotides, the CDR3 is TGCGCCAGCGGGACAGGGGAACGCACAGATACGCAGTATTTT. Protein sequence: CASGTGERTDTQYF. The gene calls are TRBV5-1 and TRBJ2-3, with 10 bases that match TRBD1. The V gene's germline CDR1 is SGHRS and CDR2 YFSETQ. The V gene end was trimmed by 7 bases and the J gene end by 1 base; junction bases not matched to a gene: 3. The CDR3 loop spans 14 amino acids.

As DNA, the CDR3 is TGTGCCAGCTCACCAACGGGACAGCACTACCCCACCTACGAGCAGTACTTC. Residues: CASSPTGQHYPTYEQYF. The V gene is TRBV18, the J gene TRBJ2-7; 7 bases are shared with TRBD1. The CDR3 is 17 residues long. With 2 bases clipped from V and 2 bases from J, the junction kept 12 bases outside the gene matches. Germline V CDR1 and CDR2: KGHSH, LQKENI.

The chain has TRBV28 and TRBJ1-4, with 8 bases matching TRBD1. The ends lost 6 bases at V and 8 bases at J; junction bases unmatched: 11. CDR1 and CDR2 (germline): MDHEN, SYDVKM. CDR3 length equals 15 residues. The CDR3 DNA is TGTGCCAGCAGCACAGTCCGGACAGGGAACGAAAAACTGTTTTTT. The encoded protein is CASSTVRTGNEKLFF.

The V and J genes are TRBV5-8 and TRBJ1-1; D gene uncertain. V gave up 2 bases and J gave up 4 bases, with 6 bases separating them. This CDR3 is 12 amino acids long. Germline values: CDR1 SGHTS, CDR2 YDEGEE. CDR3 protein: CASSFRSTEAFF. Here the CDR3 DNA reads TGTGCCAGCAGCTTTAGGAGCACTGAAGCTTTCTTT.

The genes are TRBV11-3 and TRBJ2-5, with a weak D call TRBD1 (6 bases). Germline-derived CDR1 and CDR2 are SGHNT and YENEEA. This CDR3 is built from 16 residues. The V end was cut by 7 bases, the J end by 7 bases, with 25 bases between. Here the CDR3 reads CASKMSPGVPVWTQYF. CDR3 sequence (DNA): TGTGCCAGCAAGATGTCACCAGGGGTCCCAGTGTGGACCCAGTACTTC.

J is TRBJ2-5 and V is TRBV6-1, with 8 positions matching TRBD1. The germline CDR1 and CDR2 sequences are MNHNS and SASEGT. This CDR3 contains 16 residues. V trimming: 2 bases; J trimming: 5 bases; junction bases outside the gene matches: 10. The CDR3, as DNA: TGTGCCAGCAGTGAACGAGTAGGCAGGGGGCGGGAGACCCAGTACTTC. Protein: CASSERVGRGRETQYF.

This clone was detected only a few times. The CDR3 protein is CASRRSVSSYEQYF. The DNA of the CDR3 is TGTGCCAGTAGGCGGTCAGTGAGCTCCTACGAGCAGTACTTC. The V call is TRBV19, the J call TRBJ2-7; D is ambiguous. Germline V CDR1 and CDR2: LNHDA, SQIVND (reference sequence). The V end was cut by 6 bases, the J end by 0 bases, with 12 bases between. There are 14 residues in the CDR3.

V gene TRBV7-6 combines with J gene TRBJ2-1; the match to TRBD2 covers 11 bases. Germline V gene data show CDR1 as SGHVS and CDR2 as FNYEAQ. The CDR3 has 18 amino acids. Trimming at V came to 0 bases and at J to 6 bases, leaving 10 bases not matched to a gene. CDR3 coding DNA: TGTGCCAGCAGCTTAGCCATACTAGCGGGAGAAGGATCCAATGAGCAGTTCTTC. Translated: CASSLAILAGEGSNEQFF.

This sequence joins TRBV5-4 and TRBJ2-1; no definite D call. The ends were cut back, 0 bases at V and 0 bases at J, with 10 bases in the middle. Germline loops: CDR1 SGHNT, CDR2 YYREEE (reference sequence). The CDR3 has 16 residues. This chain's CDR3 is CASSLASRGSYNEQFF. The CDR3 DNA sequence: TGTGCCAGCAGCTTGGCTTCCAGAGGCTCCTACAATGAGCAGTTCTTC.